This TCR beta chain was identified during a study of PD-1 blockade in mismatch repair-deficient tumors. Study-wide points: Tumor-resident clones, often absent from pretreatment blood, expanded after pembrolizumab and then contracted.

All patients were mismatch repair deficient, assessed by either PCR or immunohistochemistry. A word on this clone: Its specificity is unknown.

Profiled with immunoSEQ multiplex PCR; TCRdb holds only in-frame clones, not every one. The sample contains under 40,000 clones, 65% to 85% of which appear only once. Trimming left V 2 bases short and J 4 bases short, with 4 bases between. This CDR3 has 12 residues. Germline V gives CDR1 SGHTA, CDR2 FQGTGA. The sequence came from an adult with mismatch repair-deficient cancer. Sequenced material: PBMCs, taken 38 to 40 weeks after starting pembrolizumab. The chain links TRBV7-3 to TRBJ2-3; D ambiguous. DNA for the CDR3: TGTGCCAGCAGCTTACCCGCAGATACGCAGTATTTT. Its protein product is CASSLPADTQYF. The full variable domain, rest sourced from reference TRBV7-3 and TRBJ2-3, is GAGVSQTPSNKVTEKGKYVELRCDPISGHTALYWYRQSLGQGPEFLIYFQGTGAADDSGLPNDRFFAVRPEGSVSTLKIQRTERGDSAVYLCASSLPADTQYFGPGTRLTVL.